This TCR beta chain emerged from a study of CD8 T cells in ankylosing spondylitis. Quantitative 5'-RACE was performed with molecular barcodes, and it yielded the TCR beta libraries. TCRdb used MiXCR to reprocess the 5' RACE reads, holding one entry per CDR3 protein. Found here are about 140,000 distinct CDR3 sequences, approximately 9.2% of them singletons; the top ten hold roughly 8%. This clonotype was detected a few times. The antigen is not known. With 3 bases clipped from V and 3 bases from J, the junction kept 6 bases outside the gene matches. The CDR3 contains 16 residues. CDR1 and CDR2 (germline): KGHSH, LQKENI. Findings and caveats of the study: There was reportedly significant enrichment of clones that were disease-linked in matched ankylosing spondylitis synovial fluid. Existing reports had already noted some motif variants in reactive arthritis synovial fluid and blood. A TCR beta motif of seven or eight highly homologous variants appeared characteristic of ankylosing spondylitis blood.

Material: synovial fluid, either unsorted or a sorted T cell fraction (not recorded which). This receptor was identified in a male donor with ankylosing spondylitis. The chain joins TRBV18 to TRBJ2-2; the match to TRBD2 covers 8 bases. For the CDR3, the DNA is TGTGCCAGCTCACCGTGGAGAGCGGGGGACACCGGGGAGCTGTTTTTT. It translates to CASSPWRAGDTGELFF.